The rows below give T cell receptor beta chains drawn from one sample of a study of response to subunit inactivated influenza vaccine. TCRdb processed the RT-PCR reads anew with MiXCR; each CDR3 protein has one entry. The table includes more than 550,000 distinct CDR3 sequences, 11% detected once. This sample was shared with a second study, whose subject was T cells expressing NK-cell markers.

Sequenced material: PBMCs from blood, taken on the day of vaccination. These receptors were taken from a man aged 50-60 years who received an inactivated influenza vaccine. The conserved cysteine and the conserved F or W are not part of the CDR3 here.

ATRAGGGDTQY	TRBV2	TRBJ2-3
SARVVGFTGELF	TRBV20-1	TRBJ2-2
SARGFTSGTHTDTQY	TRBV20-1	TRBJ2-3
ASSRTGARGSTEAF	TRBV4-1	TRBJ1-1
ASSSRDDNEQF	TRBV7-2	TRBJ2-1
ASTLTGLLDTQY	TRBV6-1	TRBJ2-3
AWRANRVASEAF	TRBV30	TRBJ1-1
ASSLSRVGDTEAF	TRBV4-1	TRBJ1-1
SARGSGGAYNEQF	TRBV20-1	TRBJ2-1
ASSSGSGGTKTQY	TRBV5-1	TRBJ2-5
ASAPSNSNQPQH	TRBV6-2/TRBV6-3	TRBJ1-5
ASSRGTSGSNEQF	TRBV6-1	TRBJ2-1
ASSLVPRGETQY	TRBV5-1	TRBJ2-5
ASRYQGAAYEQY	TRBV2	TRBJ2-7
ASSLYSLAGSLSEQF	TRBV14	TRBJ2-1
ASSLYRPGWTDTQY	TRBV27	TRBJ2-3
ASERRTPYEQY	TRBV6-6	TRBJ2-7
SASGTQSTDTQY	TRBV20-1	TRBJ2-3
ASSGRTGFKEKLF	TRBV5-6	TRBJ1-4
ASSELYGTAVGKTQY	TRBV6-2/TRBV6-3	TRBJ2-5
ASSQDSYGQSYNEQF	TRBV4-2	TRBJ2-1
ASSQELVVGGELF	TRBV4-1	TRBJ2-2
ASSVYYGYT	TRBV25-1	TRBJ1-2
SAPPHSTDTQY	TRBV20-1	TRBJ2-3
ASSLKNTGELF	TRBV18	TRBJ2-2
SARAALAATTGVQETQY	TRBV20-1	TRBJ2-5
ASSFLLAGNTDTQY	TRBV5-1	TRBJ2-3
TSTYPGYNEQF	TRBV20-1	TRBJ2-1
ASSQYTSSYEQY	TRBV7-2	TRBJ2-7
ASSQDPLSSGYLLAKNIQY	TRBV4-1	TRBJ2-4
ASSPSREQY	TRBV12-3/TRBV12-4	TRBJ2-7
ASSRLRGRGTEAF	TRBV12-3/TRBV12-4	TRBJ1-1
AWRGTPNTEAF	TRBV30	TRBJ1-1
ASRRPGDYGYT	TRBV6-6	TRBJ1-2
ASSYPTGRNEKLF	TRBV6-5	TRBJ1-4
ASSYSRLGEGEQY	TRBV6-5	TRBJ2-7
ASSPLYGMNTEAL	TRBV9	TRBJ1-1
ASSLVRADQETQY	TRBV11-2	TRBJ2-5
ATSDYSGGTYEQY	TRBV24-1	TRBJ2-7
ASSQEALRGYEQY	TRBV7-2	TRBJ2-7
SATLTTGEQY	TRBV20-1	TRBJ2-7
SVEGDRAKNIQY	TRBV29-1	TRBJ2-4
ASREGTSSGANVLT	TRBV5-4	TRBJ2-6
SAREGGASETQY	TRBV20-1	TRBJ2-5
ASSVAGRADETQY	TRBV9	TRBJ2-5
SAHNPGQPSYEQY	TRBV20-1	TRBJ2-7
ASRGTGGFEKLF	TRBV2	TRBJ1-4
ASSWGQGMSYNEQF	TRBV7-9	TRBJ2-1
SARDITYEQY	TRBV20-1	TRBJ2-7
ASRGSLIHTEAF	TRBV11-1	TRBJ1-1
ASSQGLVRYEQF	TRBV4-3	TRBJ2-1
ASSLVVGGRHYNEQF	TRBV7-2	TRBJ2-1
ASSQGTGGKQY	TRBV4-3	TRBJ2-7
ASSQDLGGGPWGEQY	TRBV4-2	TRBJ2-7
ASSLASSGRSGELF	TRBV7-2	TRBJ2-2
AWTPFGTLNTEAF	TRBV30	TRBJ1-1
ATSRDRLAGLNEKLF	TRBV15	TRBJ1-4